This is a list of T cell receptor beta chains from one sample in a study of PD-1 blockade in mismatch repair-deficient tumors. Antigen specificity for these receptors is unknown. The table came from immunoSEQ multiplex PCR; TCRdb's copy has only in-frame clones and leaves some out. The sample has roughly 14,000 clones; around four fifths are singletons. This specimen was cells cultured in vitro, taken from a patient treated with pembrolizumab. The source of these receptors is an adult with mismatch repair-deficient cancer. The CDR3 runs from the conserved cysteine through the conserved F or W. The order of the fields is D gene, clone size, J gene, V gene, CDR3 length, CDR3 protein, CDR3 DNA. D genes are given only for firm matches. Size is stated for part of the rows, as once, few or many counts, or as a class when the clone is expanded.

.,.,TRBJ1-1,TRBV27,16,CASSPFFTGGATEAFF,TGTGCCAGCAGTCCGTTCTTCACGGGGGGCGCTACTGAAGCTTTCTTT
.,.,TRBJ2-2,TRBV30,16,CAWSVMRGLNTGELFF,TGTGCCTGGAGTGTAATGAGAGGACTGAACACCGGGGAGCTGTTTTTT
.,.,TRBJ2-7,TRBV5-5,13,CASSRRGLGAQYF,TGTGCCAGCAGCCGTAGGGGGTTGGGGGCTCAGTACTTC
TRBD1,.,TRBJ1-1,TRBV4-2,16,CASRNVDRGGNTEAFF,TGTGCCAGCAGAAATGTAGACAGGGGAGGTAACACTGAAGCTTTCTTT
TRBD2,.,TRBJ2-3,TRBV7-3,16,CASSLTVGGRTDTQYF,TGTGCCAGCAGCTTAACAGTCGGCGGGAGAACAGATACGCAGTATTTT
TRBD2,.,TRBJ2-7,TRBV5-1,15,CASSLGLAGDGEQYF,TGCGCCAGCAGCTTGGGACTAGCGGGAGACGGGGAGCAGTACTTC
.,.,TRBJ2-1,TRBV9,14,CASSVNRGLDEQFF,TGTGCCAGCAGCGTAAATCGGGGGCTCGATGAGCAGTTCTTC
.,.,TRBJ2-1,TRBV11-1,14,CASTSGSSYNEQFF,TGTGCCAGCACCTCTGGCAGCTCCTACAATGAGCAGTTCTTC
.,.,TRBJ2-1,TRBV19,13,CASKKDHYNEQFF,TGTGCCAGTAAAAAGGACCACTACAATGAGCAGTTCTTC
.,.,TRBJ1-6,TRBV28,15,CASSLPGARNSPLHF,TGTGCCAGCAGTTTACCAGGAGCGAGGAATTCACCCCTCCACTTT
.,.,TRBJ1-1,TRBV28,12,CASSLLVTEAFF,TGTGCCAGCAGTTTACTGGTCACTGAAGCTTTCTTT
.,.,TRBJ1-3,TRBV27,14,CASSLRQPGNTIYF,TGTGCCAGCAGTTTACGGCAGCCTGGAAACACCATATATTTT
.,.,TRBJ1-5,TRBV30,13,CAWSVLGNQPQHF,TGTGCCTGGAGTGTACTAGGAAATCAGCCCCAGCATTTT
TRBD1,.,TRBJ2-7,TRBV7-2,15,CASSRFRQGDYEQYF,TGTGCCAGCAGCCGATTTCGACAGGGTGACTACGAGCAGTACTTC
.,.,TRBJ2-5,TRBV7-9,11,CASTRGETQYF,TGTGCCAGCACCCGAGGAGAGACCCAGTACTTC
.,.,TRBJ1-1,TRBV27,15,CASSTLQGSNTEAFF,TGTGCCAGCAGTACACTACAGGGCTCGAACACTGAAGCTTTCTTT
TRBD2,.,TRBJ2-1,TRBV4-1,16,CASSRTGAGAYDEQFF,TGCGCCAGCAGCCGAACTGGGGCGGGAGCTTACGATGAGCAGTTCTTC
.,few,TRBJ2-7,TRBV5-1,15,CASSLGGRWAYEQYF,TGCGCCAGCAGCTTGGGGGGCAGGTGGGCCTACGAGCAGTACTTC
.,.,TRBJ1-1,TRBV27,13,CASSFSRNLLAFF,TGTGCCAGCAGTTTTTCTAGGAATCTGTTAGCTTTCTTT
.,few,TRBJ2-3,TRBV5-1,14,CASSLEARGDTQYF,TGCGCCAGCAGCTTGGAAGCCCGGGGCGATACGCAGTATTTT
.,once,TRBJ2-5,TRBV2,15,CASSDGRLPQETQYF,TGTGCCAGCAGTGACGGTCGGCTACCCCAAGAGACCCAGTACTTC
.,.,TRBJ2-7,TRBV5-7,13,CASSLFFRYEQYF,TGTGCCAGCAGCTTGTTTTTTCGGTACGAGCAGTACTTC
.,.,TRBJ2-3,TRBV7-2,14,CASSPLVSTDTQYF,TGTGCCAGCAGCCCGTTAGTGAGCACAGATACGCAGTATTTT
.,.,TRBJ2-7,TRBV19,16,CASSMDLWGLPYEQYF,TGTGCCAGTAGTATGGATCTGTGGGGTCTCCCCTACGAGCAGTACTTC
.,.,TRBJ1-2,TRBV7-8,13,CASSLVKSGGYTF,TGTGCCAGCAGCTTAGTGAAAAGTGGGGGCTACACCTTC
TRBD1,.,TRBJ1-5,TRBV28,14,CASSPYRGRQPQHF,TGTGCCAGCAGTCCCTACAGGGGTCGGCAGCCCCAGCATTTT
.,.,TRBJ1-3,TRBV6-6,15,CASSPVGVAGNTIYF,TGTGCCAGCAGCCCCGTCGGGGTAGCTGGAAACACCATATATTTT
TRBD1,.,TRBJ1-1,TRBV28,15,CASSYQGARSTEAFF,TGTGCCAGCAGTTACCAGGGGGCGCGTAGCACTGAAGCTTTCTTT
TRBD2,.,TRBJ2-1,TRBV5-1,15,CASSPGGLAGNEQFF,TGCGCCAGCAGCCCAGGGGGACTAGCGGGCAATGAGCAGTTCTTC
.,.,TRBJ2-3,TRBV21-1,17,CASSLPGPERSTDTQYF,TGTGCCAGCAGCCTCCCGGGCCCAGAGAGGAGCACAGATACGCAGTATTTT
TRBD1,.,TRBJ1-1,TRBV28,15,CASSTGGEGNTEAFF,TGTGCCAGCAGTACAGGGGGCGAAGGGAACACTGAAGCTTTCTTT
.,.,TRBJ1-1,TRBV28,18,CASSSPKTGRGVNTEAFF,TGTGCCAGCAGTTCCCCAAAGACAGGCCGCGGGGTGAACACTGAAGCTTTCTTT
.,.,TRBJ1-1,TRBV29-1,14,CSVGFGEGSTEAFF,TGCAGCGTTGGTTTCGGGGAGGGGAGCACTGAAGCTTTCTTT
TRBD1,.,TRBJ1-1,TRBV28,15,CASSYRGPLNTEAFF,TGTGCCAGCAGTTACAGGGGACCCTTGAACACTGAAGCTTTCTTT
TRBD2,.,TRBJ2-7,TRBV7-6,15,CASSQRNRGVGEQYF,TGTGCCAGCAGCCAAAGGAACCGGGGGGTGGGCGAGCAGTACTTC
.,few,TRBJ1-5,TRBV7-8,12,CASSLAGQPQHF,TGTGCCAGCAGCTTAGCCGGTCAGCCCCAGCATTTT
.,.,TRBJ2-1,TRBV7-3,16,CASSLKGGVLGNEQFF,TGTGCCAGCAGCTTAAAGGGGGGCGTCCTGGGCAATGAGCAGTTCTTC
.,.,TRBJ2-1,TRBV5-1,14,CASSYSAGNNEQFF,TGCGCCAGCAGCTATTCCGCTGGCAACAATGAGCAGTTCTTC
TRBD2,once,TRBJ2-3,TRBV6-6,13,CASGGRDTDTQYF,TGTGCCAGTGGCGGGAGAGACACAGATACGCAGTATTTT
TRBD1,.,TRBJ1-6,TRBV5-1,14,CASSLEDRDSPLHF,TGCGCCAGCAGCTTGGAGGACAGGGATTCACCCCTCCACTTT
.,once,TRBJ2-2,TRBV7-3,13,CASSLDSPGELFF,TGTGCCAGCAGCTTAGATAGCCCCGGGGAGCTGTTTTTT
.,.,TRBJ2-2,TRBV7-9,11,CAGPDSGELFF,TGTGCCGGCCCCGACTCCGGGGAGCTGTTTTTT
.,.,TRBJ1-1,TRBV4-1,17,CASSQEGPGIGNTEAFF,TGCGCCAGCAGCCAAGAAGGCCCAGGGATCGGGAACACTGAAGCTTTCTTT
.,.,TRBJ2-7,TRBV27,11,CASGPHYEQYF,TGTGCCAGCGGCCCCCATTACGAGCAGTACTTC
.,.,TRBJ2-4,TRBV7-9,13,CASSLASVNIQYF,TGTGCCAGCAGCTTAGCTTCAGTTAACATTCAGTACTTC
.,.,TRBJ1-5,TRBV10-2,14,CASSAQGRNQPQHF,TGCGCCAGCAGTGCACAGGGCCGGAATCAGCCCCAGCATTTT